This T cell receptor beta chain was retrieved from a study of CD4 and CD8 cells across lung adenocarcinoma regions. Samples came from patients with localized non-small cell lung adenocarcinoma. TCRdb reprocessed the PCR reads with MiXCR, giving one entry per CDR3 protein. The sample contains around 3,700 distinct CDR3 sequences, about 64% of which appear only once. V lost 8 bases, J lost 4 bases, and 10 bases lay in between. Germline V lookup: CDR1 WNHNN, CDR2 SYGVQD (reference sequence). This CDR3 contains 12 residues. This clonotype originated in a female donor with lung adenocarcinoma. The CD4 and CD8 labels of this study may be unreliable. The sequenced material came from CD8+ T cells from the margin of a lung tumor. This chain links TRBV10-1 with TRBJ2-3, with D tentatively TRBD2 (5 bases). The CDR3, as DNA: TGCGCCAGCCGAGGGAGCGCAGATACGCAGTATTTT. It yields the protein CASRGSADTQYF.